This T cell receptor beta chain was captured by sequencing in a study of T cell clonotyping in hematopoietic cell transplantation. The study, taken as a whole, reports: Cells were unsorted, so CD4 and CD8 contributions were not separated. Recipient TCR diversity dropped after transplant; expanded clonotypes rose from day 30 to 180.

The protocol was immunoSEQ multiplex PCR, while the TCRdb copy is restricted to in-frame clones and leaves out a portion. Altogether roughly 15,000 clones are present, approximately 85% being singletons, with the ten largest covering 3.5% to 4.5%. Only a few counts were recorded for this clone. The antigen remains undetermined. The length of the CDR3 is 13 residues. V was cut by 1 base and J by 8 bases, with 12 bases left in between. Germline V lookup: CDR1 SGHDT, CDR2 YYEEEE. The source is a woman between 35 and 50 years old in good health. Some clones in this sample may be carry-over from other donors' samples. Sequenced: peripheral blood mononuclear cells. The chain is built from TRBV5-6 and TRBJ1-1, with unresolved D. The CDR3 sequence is CASSLSYATEAFF. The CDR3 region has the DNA TGTGCCAGCAGCTTGAGTTATGCCACCGAAGCTTTCTTT.